The 5 T cell receptor beta chains below come from one sample, sequenced in a study of T-cell memory formation after mild COVID-19. TCRdb processed the 5' RACE reads anew with MiXCR; each CDR3 protein has one entry. The sample carries hundreds of thousands of distinct CDR3 sequences, more than 15% recorded once. Sequencing input: PBMCs or a T cell subset sorted from them (not recorded which). Every receptor here comes from an adult woman who had mild COVID-19 (a few samples of this study predate the infection). Cell type and time point are not known.

The V and J genes are TRBV5-1 and TRBJ2-3; 9 nucleotides align to TRBD2. CDR1 and CDR2 from the germline V gene are SGHRS and YFSETQ. The CDR3 is 15 amino acids. The V gene end was trimmed by 4 bases and the J gene end by 0 bases; junction bases not matched to a gene: 3. Here the CDR3 DNA reads TGCGCCAGCAGCCGAGCGGGGGGAAGCACAGATACGCAGTATTTT. Its translation: CASSRAGGSTDTQYF.

This rearrangement joins TRBV12-3 or TRBV12-4 to TRBJ1-6; 9 bases align to TRBD1. J was trimmed by 7 bases and V by 8 bases; bases with no gene match: 12. The CDR3 is made up of 16 amino acids. The CDR3 reads CASSPRGTGKNSPLHF. The CDR3 DNA follows: TGTGCCAGCTCCCCCCGGGGGACAGGGAAGAATTCACCCCTCCACTTT.

This chain uses TRBV7-6 with TRBJ2-5, with TRBD2 matching 7 bases. J gave up 3 bases and V 5 bases, and 6 bases lay outside the gene matches. CDR3 length: 14 residues. The germline V gene has CDR1 SGHVS and CDR2 FNYEAQ. As DNA, the CDR3 is TGTGCCAGCAGCGGGGGGGAGGCTAAAGAGACCCAGTACTTC. Protein: CASSGGEAKETQYF.

This clonotype appeared many times. The rearrangement joins TRBV7-9 to TRBJ2-5; D gene unclear. The CDR3 has 14 amino acids. The germline gives CDR1 SEHNR, CDR2 FQNEAQ (reference sequence). Between the trimmed V and J ends, which lost 5 bases and 2 bases, there was a span of 12 bases. The CDR3 coding sequence is TGTGCCAGCAGCCTGACGGCCTATCAAGAGACCCAGTACTTC. It codes for CASSLTAYQETQYF.

V is TRBV30 and J is TRBJ1-1, with D perhaps TRBD1 (5 bases). The CDR3 length is 12 residues. V gave up 3 bases and J gave up 7 bases, with 12 bases separating them. The germline CDR1 and CDR2 sequences are GTSNPN and SVGIG (reference sequence). CDR3 nucleotides: TGTGCCTGGAGCATGCGGGGGTTTGAAGCTTTCTTT. Its protein is CAWSMRGFEAFF.